Listed here are 7 T cell receptor beta chains from one sample, sequenced in a study of T cells after yellow fever vaccination. MiXCR, applied by TCRdb to the 5' RACE reads, yields one record per CDR3 protein. Counted here are some 220,000 distinct CDR3 sequences, approximately 3.2% occurring once; the ten biggest clones make up approximately 3%. Sequencing was performed on CD4+ T cells sorted from PBMCs, taken 10 days after the yellow fever booster vaccination. Source of these receptors: a man in his late teens or twenties who received the YFV17D yellow fever vaccine.

This clonotype was found many times. The V call is TRBV9, the J call TRBJ1-2; no clear D. V dropped 1 base and J dropped 10 bases, with 8 bases sitting between them. The germline gives CDR1 SGDLS, CDR2 YYNGEE. The CDR3 totals 11 residues. CDR3 protein: CASSVMGFYTF. In DNA form, the CDR3 reads TGTGCCAGCAGCGTAATGGGATTCTACACCTTC.

In its sample, this clonotype was seen many times. The chain is built from TRBV7-2 and TRBJ2-7, with 10 positions matching TRBD2. Germline V gene sequence: CDR1 SGHTA, CDR2 FQGNSA. With 5 bases clipped from V and 0 bases from J, the junction kept 7 bases outside the gene matches. The CDR3 loop spans 16 amino acids. This CDR3 is CASSLNSGGSSYEQYF. DNA of the CDR3: TGTGCCAGCAGCCTGAATAGCGGGGGGAGCTCCTACGAGCAGTACTTC.

This clonotype appeared many times. The rearrangement joins TRBV20-1 to TRBJ1-1, with D maybe TRBD1 (5 bases). V lost 5 bases to trimming and J lost 3 bases, with 19 bases between them. There are 15 residues in the CDR3. The V gene's germline CDR1 is DFQATT and CDR2 SNEGSKA (reference sequence). The CDR3: CSAPIPGLGDTEAFF. The CDR3 nucleotides read TGCAGTGCTCCCATCCCGGGACTGGGGGACACTGAAGCTTTCTTT.

This clonotype turned up a few times. The CDR3 is CASSFRIGRRTDTQYF. CDR3 DNA sequence: TGTGCCAGCAGCTTCCGTATAGGGCGGCGCACAGATACGCAGTATTTT. The chain joins TRBV11-2 to TRBJ2-3; D not resolved. Trimming stripped 3 bases from V and 1 base from J, with 14 bases between. The CDR3 has 16 residues. Looked up from germline, CDR1 is SGHAT and CDR2 is FQNNGV.

In its sample, this clonotype was seen many times. The J gene is TRBJ2-1, the V gene TRBV7-3, with TRBD2 matching 10 bases. The ends lost 3 bases at V and 8 bases at J; junction bases unmatched: 13. Germline CDR1 SGHTA, CDR2 FQGTGA. The CDR3 consists of 17 residues. DNA of the CDR3: TGTGCCAGCAGCTTCGCGCTTACTAGCGGGGCCGGCCATGAGCAGTTCTTC. As protein: CASSFALTSGAGHEQFF.

This clonotype was recorded many times. This rearrangement joins TRBV20-1 to TRBJ1-1; D is possibly TRBD1 (5 bases). There are 13 residues in the CDR3. Germline V gene data show CDR1 as DFQATT and CDR2 as SNEGSKA (reference sequence). The V and J ends lost 0 bases and 2 bases respectively, with 7 bases between them. In DNA, the CDR3 is TGCAGTGCTAGAGATGGGGGAAACACTGAAGCTTTCTTT. This gives the protein CSARDGGNTEAFF.

This clonotype appeared many times. This chain connects TRBV7-2 to TRBJ1-1; 8 bases match TRBD1. The CDR3 has 17 amino acids. Germline assignment: CDR1 SGHTA and CDR2 FQGNSA. V lost 5 bases and J lost 5; bases outside the gene matches: 16. The chain's CDR3 is CASSRVGAGGLWTEAFF. Here the CDR3 DNA reads TGTGCCAGCAGCAGAGTCGGGGCAGGGGGCTTGTGGACTGAAGCTTTCTTT.